The text below deals with one T cell receptor (beta chain). Its antigen remains unidentified. The PCR was carried out with 60 Vbeta primers and 13 Jbeta primers. Clones were read by immunoSEQ multiplex PCR, and TCRdb kept only the in-frame ones, dropping some. The sample gives 75,000 to 90,000 clones, around 85% of which show up once; about 7.7% is in the top ten. The data stem from a study of cytomegalovirus exposure and HLA in healthy donors. The study's findings and limits: Most TCR sequences were seen very rarely across donors, but some public TCRs occurred in many. When a later analysis compared HLA-associated TCR beta chains with equally common others, the HLA-associated chains turned out to be more clonally expanded and to have lower generation probabilities. In a later analysis, TCR beta V- and J-gene trimming showed a link to a missense DCLRE1C variant.

The length of the CDR3 is 16 residues. V was trimmed by 1 base and J by 0 bases, leaving 10 bases between them. CDR1 MGHDK and CDR2 SYGVNS come from the germline V gene. Sequenced sample: PBMCs. The chain has TRBV25-1 and TRBJ2-1; D gene ambiguous. This TCR was sampled from a middle-aged man in good health and CMV-seropositive. CDR3 nucleotides: TGTGCCAGCAGTGAATGGTCTGGTAGCTCCTACAATGAGCAGTTCTTC. Translating it yields CASSEWSGSSYNEQFF.